These 21 T cell receptor beta chains came from one sample sequenced in a study of blood T cells in healthy people across ages. A second PCR of 7 to 11 cycles used a sample-barcoded 5' primer and a J-beta primer mix. TCRdb independently ran MiXCR on the 5' RACE reads; one entry per CDR3 protein. The sample has hundreds of thousands of distinct CDR3 sequences, about 24% seen once; the top ten hold under 9%. The sample also formed part of further work on T cells of mothers and their children.

Sequenced: blood. The receptors here all came from a boy aged 5-17 years in good health.

V is TRBV9 and J is TRBJ2-6; weak D call: TRBD1 (6 bases). Germline-derived CDR1 and CDR2 are SGDLS and YYNGEE. The V end was cut by 1 base, the J end by 0 bases, with 11 bases between. The CDR3 extends over 17 amino acids. For the CDR3, the DNA is TGTGCCAGCAGCGTAACAGGGAGCCACTCTGGGGCCAACGTCCTGACTTTC. Its translation is CASSVTGSHSGANVLTF. The entire variable domain, with the rest obtained from reference TRBV9 and TRBJ2-6, is as follows: DSGVTQTPKHLITATGQRVTLRCSPRSGDLSVYWYQQSLDQGLQFLIQYYNGEERAKGNILERFSAQQFPDLHSELNLSSLELGDSALYFCASSVTGSHSGANVLTFGAGSRLTVL.

This clonotype turned up a few times. The rearrangement joins TRBV4-1 to TRBJ2-7; D is possibly TRBD1 (7 bases). The CDR3 covers 15 residues. Trimming left V 8 bases short and J 0 bases short, with 17 bases between. Germline CDR1 and CDR2: MGHRA and YSYEKL. In DNA, the CDR3 is TGCGCCAGCGCCGAAGGAGGGGGCCTCTCCTACGAGCAGTACTTC. It translates to CASAEGGGLSYEQYF.

The chain is built from TRBV7-2 and TRBJ2-1, with D perhaps TRBD2 (6 bases). Trimming left V 5 bases short and J 2 bases short, with 16 bases between. CDR3 length equals 16 residues. Germline CDR1 and CDR2: SGHTA and FQGNSA. The CDR3 DNA is TGTGCCAGCAGCCGATCGCGGACTACCACCTACAATGAGCAGTTCTTC. Its translation: CASSRSRTTTYNEQFF.

The rearrangement links TRBV29-1 to TRBJ2-3; D gene unclear. V shed 1 base and J shed 1 base, with 9 bases lying between them. Per germline, CDR1 SQVTM and CDR2 ANQGSEA. This CDR3 is 14 amino acids long. CDR3 in amino acids: CSVEGRDRTDTQYF. As DNA, the CDR3 is TGCAGCGTTGAAGGGAGAGACCGCACAGATACGCAGTATTTT.

This rearrangement joins TRBV7-2 to TRBJ2-4; TRBD1 matches 8 bases. The J segment lost 6 bases and the V segment lost 1 base, leaving 2 bases of the junction unmatched. The CDR3 is 14 residues long. The V gene's germline CDR1 is SGHTA and CDR2 FQGNSA. The CDR3 DNA reads TGTGCCAGCAGCTTAGTAACAGGGGGAAACATTCAGTACTTC. The encoded protein is CASSLVTGGNIQYF.

The gene calls are TRBV27 and TRBJ2-5, with TRBD2 as a possible D gene (5 bases). V lost 0 bases to trimming and J lost 0 bases, with 8 bases between them. There are 15 residues in the CDR3. Per germline, CDR1 MNHEY and CDR2 SMNVEV (reference sequence). The chain's CDR3 is CASSLSTGDQETQYF. The CDR3 nucleotides are TGTGCCAGCAGTTTATCGACCGGGGACCAAGAGACCCAGTACTTC.

This chain connects TRBV27 to TRBJ1-5; possibly TRBD1 for D (5 bases). V lost 8 bases and J 2 bases, leaving 16 bases between the germline ends. The CDR3 loop spans 15 amino acids. Germline CDR1 MNHEY, CDR2 SMNVEV (reference sequence). This CDR3 reads CASSIGAGGNQPQHF. CDR3 sequence (DNA): TGTGCCAGCTCAATAGGGGCGGGAGGCAATCAGCCCCAGCATTTT.

This clonotype was observed a few times. The chain uses TRBV4-1 and TRBJ2-3, with D perhaps matching TRBD2 (5 bases). This CDR3 spans 18 amino acids. V was pared by 1 base and J by 2 bases, with 19 bases between. Germline V gene sequence: CDR1 MGHRA, CDR2 YSYEKL. For the CDR3, the DNA is TGCGCCAGCAGCCAAGTAGGAACAGCGGCAAAAAACACAGATACGCAGTATTTT. It translates to CASSQVGTAAKNTDTQYF.

This clonotype came up once. Relative to the germline gene, one junction end is altered; a read error may explain this. The V and J genes are TRBV15 and TRBJ2-1, with D uncertain. CDR3 length: 13 residues. Germline lookup yields CDR1 LNHNV and CDR2 YYDKDF (reference sequence). The CDR3 nucleotides read TGTGCCACCAGCCAACTTAGACTGTCTGAGCAGTCCTTC. Protein: CATSQLRLSEQSF.

The chain links TRBV7-9 to TRBJ2-7; D remains ambiguous. V lost 5 bases and J lost 2, with 10 bases in between. From germline, CDR1 is SEHNR and CDR2 FQNEAQ (reference sequence). The CDR3 extends over 13 amino acids. CDR3 DNA sequence: TGTGCCAGCAGCCACCCAGACACCTACGAGCAGTACTTC. This encodes CASSHPDTYEQYF.

This clonotype was observed a few times. The chain has TRBV21-1 and TRBJ2-5; no DNA check was done on the table's D call, TRBD2. The tail of the sequence fits TRBJ2-1 better, so the J call may be wrong. TRBV21-1 is assigned pseudogene status. This CDR3 is 13 amino acids long. CDR3 nucleotides: TGTGCCAGCAAACCTTGCGGGTGTGATGAGCAGTTCTTC. Translating gives CASKPCGCDEQFF.

The genes are TRBV10-2 and TRBJ2-5, with 11 bases lining up with TRBD2. V lost 7 bases to trimming and J lost 4 bases; unmatched junction nucleotides: 8. Germline-derived CDR1 and CDR2 are WSHSY and SAAADI. This CDR3 is built from 15 residues. The CDR3 here is CASTPTSGRGETQYF. The CDR3 nucleotides read TGCGCCAGCACCCCAACTAGCGGGAGAGGAGAGACCCAGTACTTC.

The chain couples TRBV7-6 to TRBJ2-2; a weak D match, TRBD1 (6 bases). The V end was cut by 5 bases, the J end by 5 bases, with 21 bases between. Germline V gene data show CDR1 as SGHVS and CDR2 as FNYEAQ. The CDR3 spans 17 residues. CDR3 bases: TGTGCCAGCAGCACAGGACGAGGACAGAAGAGGACCGGGGAGCTGTTTTTT. It translates to CASSTGRGQKRTGELFF.

This rearrangement joins TRBV7-2 to TRBJ1-5; D is possibly TRBD1 (6 bases). The CDR3 is 18 amino acids. Per the germline V gene, CDR1 is SGHTA and CDR2 is FQGNSA. With 1 base removed from V and 6 bases from J, the gap between germline ends came to 22 bases. The CDR3 nucleotides are TGTGCCAGCAGCTTAGAACTCAGGGGTTGGGGCATGACTCAGCCCCAGCATTTT. Protein sequence: CASSLELRGWGMTQPQHF. The full variable domain, completed using reference TRBV7-2 and TRBJ1-5, is GAGVSQSPSNKVTEKGKDVELRCDPISGHTALYWYRQSLGQGLEFLIYFQGNSAPDKSGLPSDRFSAERTGGSVSTLTIQRTQQEDSAVYLCASSLELRGWGMTQPQHFGDGTRLSIL.

This clonotype was observed a few times. The chain employs TRBV28 and TRBJ1-2; TRBD1 might be the D (6 bases). The CDR3 is 12 residues long. Germline CDR1 and CDR2: MDHEN and SYDVKM. The V gene lost 7 bases and the J gene lost 6 bases, with 12 bases spanning the gap. The DNA for the CDR3 is TGTGCCAGCAATCAGGGGACCCATGGCTACACCTTC. Translation: CASNQGTHGYTF.

J is TRBJ2-5 and V is TRBV20-1; 11 positions agree with TRBD1. TRBJ2-1 explains the end of the DNA better; the J call may be wrong. The CDR3 runs to 14 residues. Germline-derived CDR1 and CDR2 are DFQATT and SNEGSKA (reference sequence). CDR3 DNA sequence: TGCAGTGCAGAGAGGACAGGGGGCAGGAATGAGCAGTTCTTC. Protein sequence: CSAERTGGRNEQFF.

The chain uses TRBV9 and TRBJ2-3; possibly TRBD2 for D (5 bases). The length of the CDR3 is 15 residues. Deletions cut 3 bases from V and 2 bases from J, with 13 bases between. The germline V gene encodes CDR1 SGDLS and CDR2 YYNGEE. CDR3 sequence (DNA): TGTGCCAGCAGCGCGGGGTGGGCCTACACAGATACGCAGTATTTT. Encoded protein: CASSAGWAYTDTQYF.

This clonotype occurred a few times. The V call is TRBV7-9, the J call TRBJ2-1, with D hard to call. Matching the DNA end better, TRBJ2-5 makes the J call doubtful. Germline CDR1 and CDR2: SEHNR and FQNEAQ (reference sequence). The CDR3 is 14 residues long. The CDR3 sequence: CASSTAISWETQYF. The CDR3 bases are TGTGCCAGCAGTACAGCCATCAGCTGGGAGACCCAGTACTTC.

The chain carries TRBV7-9 and TRBJ2-2; TRBD2 aligns across 9 bases. The CDR3 is 15 amino acids. Per the germline V gene, CDR1 is SEHNR and CDR2 is FQNEAQ (reference sequence). J was trimmed by 7 bases and V by 4 bases; bases with no gene match: 7. DNA of the CDR3: TGTGCCAGCAGCTCCGGGACTAGCCCCCACGGGGAGCTGTTTTTT. It specifies CASSSGTSPHGELFF.

This clonotype was detected ten times or more. The chain combines TRBV6-2 or TRBV6-3 with TRBJ2-3; 11 bases align to TRBD2. The CDR3 has 15 amino acids. CDR1 and CDR2 (germline): MNHEY, SVGEGT. Losses at the gene ends were 6 bases for V and 4 bases for J; bases not matched to a gene: 6. CDR3: CASSRLAGGADTQYF. The CDR3 coding sequence is TGTGCCAGCAGCCGGCTAGCGGGGGGCGCAGATACGCAGTATTTT.

A few counts support this clonotype. Relative to the germline gene, one junction end is altered; a read error may explain this. This chain connects TRBV20-1 to TRBJ1-2; a weak D match, TRBD1 (5 bases). The germline V gene encodes CDR1 DFQATT and CDR2 SNEGSKA (reference sequence). The CDR3 has 13 residues. The CDR3 DNA is TGCGGTGCTAGAAAGGGGAGGGCCCATGGCTACACCTTC. Its protein product is CGARKGRAHGYTF.